This T cell receptor (beta chain) comes out of a study of CD8+CD57+ T cells in acquired aplastic anemia. Genomic DNA templated the TCR beta VDJ and CDR3 profiling. TCRdb re-called the reads with MiXCR, one entry per CDR3 protein. The sample includes 200,000 to 250,000 distinct CDR3 sequences, around half seen only once; the top ten take over 7.5%. This CDR3 comprises 18 residues. The germline V gene encodes CDR1 SQVTM and CDR2 ANQGSEA. On this clonotype: Sequence at one end of the junction differs from germline and may be a read error.

Patients chosen for sequencing had CD8+CD57+ cells that had expanded, as shown by flow cytometry. The sequenced sample consisted of sorted CD4+, CD8+, or CD8+CD57+ T cells (not recorded which) from PBMCs. The TCR sequence derives from a human donor with aplastic anemia. The chain joins TRBV29-1 to TRBJ2-4; tentatively, D is TRBD2 (5 bases). CDR3 region: CSVVPTEPMTLAKNIQHF. CDR3 DNA: TGCAGCGTTGTACCAACCGAACCGATGACCCTAGCCAAAAACATTCAGCACTTC.